This T cell receptor (beta chain) was identified in a study of PD-L1 blockade in urothelial cancer. Overall study context: Patients previously received 0 to 3 chemotherapy regimens. The authors examined blood 3 weeks (second dose) and 6 weeks after treatment start.

Using immunoSEQ multiplex PCR, the repertoire was profiled, and TCRdb retains in-frame clones only, with some absent. The profile shows 130,000 or so clones, around 84% of them singletons. Per the germline V gene, CDR1 is SGHTA and CDR2 is FQGNSA. This CDR3 is built from 12 residues. V lost 5 bases and J 9 bases, leaving 11 bases between the germline ends. Time point defined: pretreatment peripheral blood. The patients' disease, urothelial carcinoma, was locally advanced or metastatic. Here the sequenced sample was PBMCs, taken around atezolizumab (anti-PD-L1) treatment. The chain is built from TRBV7-2 and TRBJ2-1, with D unresolved. The receptor was isolated from a man between 50 and 59 years old with urothelial cancer. The CDR3 bases are TGTGCCAGCAGCCAAAACTGGAGTGAGCAGTTCTTC. Translating it yields CASSQNWSEQFF.